This is a list of T cell receptor beta chains from one sample in a study of blood T cell repertoires in COVID-19. TCRdb keeps only in-frame clones here, not all; method: immunoSEQ multiplex PCR. The sample includes around 80,000 clones, more than 75% seen only once; the top ten take about 10%. Sequences were obtained from peripheral blood. All receptors derive from a man aged 55-75 years with acute or convalescent COVID-19. Each CDR3 is given with its conserved first and last residue. The D gene is left open where the match is weak. Size is stated for part of the rows, as once, few or many counts, or as a class when the clone is expanded.

size: NA; J: TRBJ2-1; V: TRBV11-2; D: TRBD2; DNA: TGTGCCAGCAGCTTAACCGGGACTAGCGGGAGAGGGGAGCAGTTCTTC; CDR3: CASSLTGTSGRGEQFF
size: NA; J: TRBJ2-2; V: TRBV9; D: TRBD2; DNA: TGTGCCAGCAGCGCTAGCGGGAGCCTTTGGCCCGGGGAGCTGTTTTTT; CDR3: CASSASGSLWPGELFF
size: NA; J: TRBJ1-2; V: TRBV5-6; D: TRBD1; DNA: TGTGCCAGCAGCTTTGGGACAGGGGGCACAGACTATGGCTACACCTTC; CDR3: CASSFGTGGTDYGYTF
size: NA; J: TRBJ1-4; V: TRBV3-1/TRBV3-2; D: NA; DNA: TGTGCCAGCAGCCTAGGGACTTATAATGAAAAACTGTTTTTT; CDR3: CASSLGTYNEKLFF
size: NA; J: TRBJ2-5; V: TRBV7-3; D: TRBD1; DNA: TGTGCCAGCAGCTTAGGGCAGGGGGCGGGAGAGACCCAGTACTTC; CDR3: CASSLGQGAGETQYF
size: NA; J: TRBJ1-1; V: TRBV3-1/TRBV3-2; D: NA; DNA: TGTGCCAGCAGCCCTTTATTAGTCAACACTGAAGCTTTCTTT; CDR3: CASSPLLVNTEAFF
size: NA; J: TRBJ2-2; V: TRBV20-1; D: NA; DNA: TGCAGTGCTCCCGAGGGCGGGGAGCTGTTTTTT; CDR3: CSAPEGGELFF
size: NA; J: TRBJ1-5; V: TRBV4-3; D: NA; DNA: TGCGCCAGCAGCGCCAGGGTTGATCAGCCCCAGCATTTT; CDR3: CASSARVDQPQHF
size: once; J: TRBJ1-2; V: TRBV20-1; D: TRBD1; DNA: TGCAGTCCCGGGACAGGGTATGGCTACACCTTC; CDR3: CSPGTGYGYTF
size: NA; J: TRBJ2-5; V: TRBV11-2; D: NA; DNA: TGTGCCAGCTTCGACAGGTACCAAGAGACCCAGTACTTC; CDR3: CASFDRYQETQYF
size: NA; J: TRBJ1-2; V: TRBV27; D: NA; DNA: TGTGCCAGCAGTTCGAACAGGGTTGGCGGCTACACCTTC; CDR3: CASSSNRVGGYTF
size: NA; J: TRBJ1-1; V: TRBV11-2; D: TRBD1; DNA: TGTGCCAGCAGCTCGCTCGGACAGGGGCTATCAAAAGCTTTCTTT; CDR3: CASSSLGQGLSKAFF
size: NA; J: TRBJ1-5; V: TRBV24-1; D: TRBD1; DNA: TGTGCCACCAGTGATCCTGGGACAGGCGATAGCAATCAGCCCCAGCATTTT; CDR3: CATSDPGTGDSNQPQHF